This T cell receptor beta chain stems from a study of T cell responses to AZD1222 COVID-19 vaccine. The CDR3 is 14 residues long. The V gene's germline CDR1 is SNHLY and CDR2 FYNNEI. Trimming cost V 7 bases and J 0 bases, with 10 bases left between them. Notes on this clone: The antigen is undetermined.

Broader study findings: Only after the peak T cell response were repertoires sampled.

Data came from immunoSEQ multiplex PCR; TCRdb stores just in-frame clones and leaves some out. The data show around 270,000 clones, approximately 94% seen once. Second-dose timings of about 4 or about 12 weeks were pooled. The sample here was peripheral blood, taken 28 days after the second AZD1222 dose. V is TRBV2 and J is TRBJ1-3; D gene unclear. The sequence was collected from an adult who received the AZD1222 COVID-19 vaccine. This chain's CDR3 is CASTGSNSGNTIYF. The CDR3 DNA reads as TGTGCCAGCACAGGCAGCAACTCTGGAAACACCATATATTTT.